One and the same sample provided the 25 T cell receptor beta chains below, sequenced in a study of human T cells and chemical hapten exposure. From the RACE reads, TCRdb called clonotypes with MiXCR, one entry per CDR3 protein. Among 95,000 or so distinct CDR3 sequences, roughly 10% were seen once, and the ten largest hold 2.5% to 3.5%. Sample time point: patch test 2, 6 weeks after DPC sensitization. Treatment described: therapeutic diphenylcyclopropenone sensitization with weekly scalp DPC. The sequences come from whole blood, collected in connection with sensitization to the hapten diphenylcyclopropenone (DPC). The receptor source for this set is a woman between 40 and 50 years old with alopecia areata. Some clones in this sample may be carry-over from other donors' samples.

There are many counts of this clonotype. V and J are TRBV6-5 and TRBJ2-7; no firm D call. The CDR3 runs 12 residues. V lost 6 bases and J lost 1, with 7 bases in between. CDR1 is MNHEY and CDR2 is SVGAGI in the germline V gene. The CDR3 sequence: CASRGPSYEQYF. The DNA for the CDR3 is TGTGCCAGCAGAGGGCCTTCCTACGAGCAGTACTTC.

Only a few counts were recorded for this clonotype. CDR3 amino acids: CASSFLGNTIYF. The CDR3 nucleotides are TGTGCCAGCAGCTTTCTTGGAAACACCATATATTTT. The chain carries TRBV5-4 and TRBJ1-3; D remains ambiguous. The CDR3 covers 12 residues. CDR1 is SGHNT and CDR2 is YYREEE in the germline V gene (reference sequence). Trimming cost V 2 bases and J 3 bases, with 3 bases left between them.

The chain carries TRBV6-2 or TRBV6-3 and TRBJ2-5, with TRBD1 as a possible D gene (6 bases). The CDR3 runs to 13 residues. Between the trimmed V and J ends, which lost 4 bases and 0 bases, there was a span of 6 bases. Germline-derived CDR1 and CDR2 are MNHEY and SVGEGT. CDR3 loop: CASSWTDQETQYF. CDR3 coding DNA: TGTGCCAGCAGTTGGACAGACCAAGAGACCCAGTACTTC.

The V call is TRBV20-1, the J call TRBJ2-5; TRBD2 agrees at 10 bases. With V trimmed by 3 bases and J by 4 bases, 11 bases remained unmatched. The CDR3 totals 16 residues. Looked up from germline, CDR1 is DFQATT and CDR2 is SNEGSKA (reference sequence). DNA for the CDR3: TGCAGTGCTAGGCAGGCGGAGCGGGAGGGAAGAGAGACCCAGTACTTC. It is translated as CSARQAEREGRETQYF.

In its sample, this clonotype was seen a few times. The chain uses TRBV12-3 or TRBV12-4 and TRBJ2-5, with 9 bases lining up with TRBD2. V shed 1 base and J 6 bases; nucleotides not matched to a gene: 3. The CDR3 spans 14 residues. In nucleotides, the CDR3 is TGTGCCAGCAGTTTAGGCGGGGGGGCGAAGACCCAGTACTTC. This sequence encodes CASSLGGGAKTQYF.

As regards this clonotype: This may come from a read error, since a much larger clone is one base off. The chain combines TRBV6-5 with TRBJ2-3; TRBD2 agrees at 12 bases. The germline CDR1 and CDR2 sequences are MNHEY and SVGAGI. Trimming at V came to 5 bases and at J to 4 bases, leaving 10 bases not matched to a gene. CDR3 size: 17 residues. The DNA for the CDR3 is TGTGCCAGCAGTCCCGGGGCTAGCGGGGGGGCCGCAGATACGCAGTATTTT. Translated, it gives CASSPGASGGAADTQYF.

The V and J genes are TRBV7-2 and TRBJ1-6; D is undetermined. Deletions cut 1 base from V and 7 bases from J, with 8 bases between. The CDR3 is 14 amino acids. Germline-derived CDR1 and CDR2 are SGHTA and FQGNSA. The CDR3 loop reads CASSLGPGNSPLHF. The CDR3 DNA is TGTGCCAGCAGCTTAGGACCGGGGAATTCACCCCTCCACTTT. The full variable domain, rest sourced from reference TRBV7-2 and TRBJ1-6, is GAGVSQSPSNKVTEKGKDVELRCDPISGHTALYWYRQSLGQGLEFLIYFQGNSAPDKSGLPSDRFSAERTGGSVSTLTIQRTQQEDSAVYLCASSLGPGNSPLHFGNGTRLTVT.

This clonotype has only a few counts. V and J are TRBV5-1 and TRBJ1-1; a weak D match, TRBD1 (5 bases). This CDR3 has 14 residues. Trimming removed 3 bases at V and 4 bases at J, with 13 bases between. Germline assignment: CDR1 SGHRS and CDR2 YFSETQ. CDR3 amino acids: CASSSSMGGTEAFF. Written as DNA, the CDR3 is TGCGCCAGCAGCTCCTCGATGGGGGGCACTGAAGCTTTCTTT.

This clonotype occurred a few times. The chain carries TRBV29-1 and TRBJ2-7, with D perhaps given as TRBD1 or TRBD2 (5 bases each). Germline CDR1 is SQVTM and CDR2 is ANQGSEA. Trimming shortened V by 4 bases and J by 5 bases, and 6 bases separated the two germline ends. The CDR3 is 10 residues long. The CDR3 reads CSVGDHEQYF. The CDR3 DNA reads TGCAGCGTTGGGGACCACGAGCAGTACTTC.

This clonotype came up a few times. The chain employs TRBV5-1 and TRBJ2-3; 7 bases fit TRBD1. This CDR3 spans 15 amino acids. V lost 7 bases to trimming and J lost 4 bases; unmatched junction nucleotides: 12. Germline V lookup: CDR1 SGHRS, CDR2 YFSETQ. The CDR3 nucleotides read TGCGCCAGCGGAAACAGGGGAGAAGGTGCAGATACGCAGTATTTT. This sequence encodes CASGNRGEGADTQYF.

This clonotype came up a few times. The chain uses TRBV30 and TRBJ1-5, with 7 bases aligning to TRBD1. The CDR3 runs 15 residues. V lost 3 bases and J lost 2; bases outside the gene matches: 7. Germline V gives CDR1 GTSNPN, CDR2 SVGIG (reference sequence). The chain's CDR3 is CAWRGDSSGNQPQHF. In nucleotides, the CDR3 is TGTGCCTGGAGAGGGGACAGTTCGGGCAATCAGCCCCAGCATTTT.

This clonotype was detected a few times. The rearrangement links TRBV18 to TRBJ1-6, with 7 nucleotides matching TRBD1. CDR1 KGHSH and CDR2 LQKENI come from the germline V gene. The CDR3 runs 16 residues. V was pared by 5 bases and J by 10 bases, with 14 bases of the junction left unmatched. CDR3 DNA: TGTGCCAGCTCAGCGCCCACAGGGGCTGGGATGTCACCCCTCCACTTT. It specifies CASSAPTGAGMSPLHF.

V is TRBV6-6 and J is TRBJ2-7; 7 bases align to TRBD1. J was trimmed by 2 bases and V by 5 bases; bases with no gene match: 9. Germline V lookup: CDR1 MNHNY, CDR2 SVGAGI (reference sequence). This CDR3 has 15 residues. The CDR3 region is CASSPDRAPPYEQYF. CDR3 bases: TGTGCCAGCAGTCCAGACAGGGCGCCCCCCTACGAGCAGTACTTC.

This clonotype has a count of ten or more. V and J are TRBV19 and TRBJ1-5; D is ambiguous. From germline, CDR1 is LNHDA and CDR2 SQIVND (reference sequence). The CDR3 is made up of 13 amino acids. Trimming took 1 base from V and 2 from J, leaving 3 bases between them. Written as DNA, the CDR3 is TGTGCCAGTAGTATAGGTGGCAATCAGCCCCAGCATTTT. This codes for CASSIGGNQPQHF.

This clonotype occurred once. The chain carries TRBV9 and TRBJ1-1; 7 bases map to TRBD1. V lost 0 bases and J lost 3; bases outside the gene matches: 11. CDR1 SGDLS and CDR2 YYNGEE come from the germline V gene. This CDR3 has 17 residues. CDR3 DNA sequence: TGTGCCAGCAGCGTAGCTCTTTTAGGGCAGGGGGACACTGAAGCTTTCTTT. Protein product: CASSVALLGQGDTEAFF. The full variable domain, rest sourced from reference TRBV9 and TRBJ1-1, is DSGVTQTPKHLITATGQRVTLRCSPRSGDLSVYWYQQSLDQGLQFLIQYYNGEERAKGNILERFSAQQFPDLHSELNLSSLELGDSALYFCASSVALLGQGDTEAFFGQGTRLTVV.

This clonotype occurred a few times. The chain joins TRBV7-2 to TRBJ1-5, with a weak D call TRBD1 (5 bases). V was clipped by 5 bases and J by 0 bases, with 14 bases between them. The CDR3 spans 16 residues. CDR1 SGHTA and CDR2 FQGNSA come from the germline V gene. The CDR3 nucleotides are TGTGCCAGCAGCACACCGGGGGGGTATAGCAATCAGCCCCAGCATTTT. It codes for CASSTPGGYSNQPQHF. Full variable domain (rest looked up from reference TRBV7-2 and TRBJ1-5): GAGVSQSPSNKVTEKGKDVELRCDPISGHTALYWYRQSLGQGLEFLIYFQGNSAPDKSGLPSDRFSAERTGGSVSTLTIQRTQQEDSAVYLCASSTPGGYSNQPQHFGDGTRLSIL.

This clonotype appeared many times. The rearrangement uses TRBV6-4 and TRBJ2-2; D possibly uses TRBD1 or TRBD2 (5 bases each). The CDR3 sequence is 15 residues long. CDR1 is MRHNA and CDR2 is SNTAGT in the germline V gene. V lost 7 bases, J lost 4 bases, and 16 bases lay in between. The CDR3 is CASTMNWGSTGELFF. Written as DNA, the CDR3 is TGTGCCAGCACTATGAATTGGGGGAGCACCGGGGAGCTGTTTTTT.

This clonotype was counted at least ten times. CDR3 DNA: TGTGCCAGCAGCACCCGAAATAACTATGGCTACACCTTC. Translated: CASSTRNNYGYTF. The V call is TRBV13, the J call TRBJ1-2, with D unclear. CDR1 and CDR2 from the germline V gene are PRHDT and FYEKMQ (reference sequence). The CDR3 length is 13 residues. Trimming took off 5 bases at V and 1 base at J, with 8 bases between the two ends.

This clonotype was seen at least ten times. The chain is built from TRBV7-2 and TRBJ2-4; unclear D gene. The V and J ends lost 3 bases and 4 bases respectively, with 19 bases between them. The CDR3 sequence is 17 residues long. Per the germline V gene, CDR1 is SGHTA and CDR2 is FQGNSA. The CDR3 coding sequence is TGTGCCAGCAGCTTCGTCCTCCCTGGTCAGTCTAAAAACATTCAGTACTTC. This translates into CASSFVLPGQSKNIQYF.

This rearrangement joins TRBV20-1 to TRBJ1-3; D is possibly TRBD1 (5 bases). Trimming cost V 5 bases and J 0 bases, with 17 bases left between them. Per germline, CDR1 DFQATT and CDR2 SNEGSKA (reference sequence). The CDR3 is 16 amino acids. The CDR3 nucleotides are TGCAGTGCTGGGGGTGGGCAGGGCTTCTCTGGAAACACCATATATTTT. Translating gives CSAGGGQGFSGNTIYF.

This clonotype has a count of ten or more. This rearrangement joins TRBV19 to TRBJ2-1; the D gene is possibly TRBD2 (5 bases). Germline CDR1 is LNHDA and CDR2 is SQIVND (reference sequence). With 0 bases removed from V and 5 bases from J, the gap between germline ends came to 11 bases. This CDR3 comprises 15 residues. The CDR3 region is CASSIDRGRDNEQFF. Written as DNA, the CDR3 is TGTGCCAGTAGTATAGATCGAGGGCGGGACAATGAGCAGTTCTTC.

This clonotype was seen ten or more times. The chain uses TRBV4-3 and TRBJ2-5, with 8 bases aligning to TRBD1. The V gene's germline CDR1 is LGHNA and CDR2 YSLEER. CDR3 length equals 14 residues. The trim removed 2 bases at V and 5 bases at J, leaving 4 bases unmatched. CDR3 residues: CASSQQGAGETQYF. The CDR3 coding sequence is TGCGCCAGCAGCCAACAGGGGGCTGGGGAGACCCAGTACTTC.

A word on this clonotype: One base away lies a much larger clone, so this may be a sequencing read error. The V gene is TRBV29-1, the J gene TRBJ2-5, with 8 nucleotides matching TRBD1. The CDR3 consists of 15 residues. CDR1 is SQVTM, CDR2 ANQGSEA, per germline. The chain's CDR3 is CSVGRSTGGGETQSF. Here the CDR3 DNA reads TGCAGCGTTGGGAGGTCTACAGGGGGAGGAGAGACCCAGTCCTTC. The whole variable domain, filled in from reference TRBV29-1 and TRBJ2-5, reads SAVISQKPSRDICQRGTSLTIQCQVDSQVTMMFWYRQQPGQSLTLIATANQGSEATYESGFVIDKFPISRPNLTFSTLTVSNMSPEDSSIYLCSVGRSTGGGETQSFGPGTRLLVL.

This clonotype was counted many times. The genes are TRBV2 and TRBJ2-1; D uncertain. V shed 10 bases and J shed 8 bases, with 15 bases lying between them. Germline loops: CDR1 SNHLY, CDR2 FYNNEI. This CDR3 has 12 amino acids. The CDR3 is CATRNFGDEQFF. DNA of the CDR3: TGTGCCACACGGAACTTTGGGGATGAGCAGTTCTTC.

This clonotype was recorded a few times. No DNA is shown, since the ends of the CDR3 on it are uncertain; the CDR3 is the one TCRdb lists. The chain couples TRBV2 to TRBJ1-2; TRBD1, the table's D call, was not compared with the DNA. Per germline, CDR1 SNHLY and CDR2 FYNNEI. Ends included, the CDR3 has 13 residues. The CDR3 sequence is CARGQGTRYGCTF.